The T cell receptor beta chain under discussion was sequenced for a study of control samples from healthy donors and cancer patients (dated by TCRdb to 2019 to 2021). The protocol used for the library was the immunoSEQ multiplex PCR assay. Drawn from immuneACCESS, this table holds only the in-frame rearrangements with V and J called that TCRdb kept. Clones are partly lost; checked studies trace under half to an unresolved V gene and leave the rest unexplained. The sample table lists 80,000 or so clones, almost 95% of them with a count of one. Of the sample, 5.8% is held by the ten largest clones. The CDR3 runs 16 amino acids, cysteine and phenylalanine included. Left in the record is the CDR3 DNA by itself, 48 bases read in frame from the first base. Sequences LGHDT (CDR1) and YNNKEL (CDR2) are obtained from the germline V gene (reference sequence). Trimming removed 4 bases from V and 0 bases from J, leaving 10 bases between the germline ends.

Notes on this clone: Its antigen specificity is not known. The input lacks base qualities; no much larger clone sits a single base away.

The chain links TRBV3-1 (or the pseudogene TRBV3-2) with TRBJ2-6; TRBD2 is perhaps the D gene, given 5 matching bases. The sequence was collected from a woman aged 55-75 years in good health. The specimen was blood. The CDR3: CASSPGLVSGANVLTF. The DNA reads TGTGCCAGCAGCCCCGGACTGGTCTCTGGGGCCAACGTCCTGACTTTC.